This is a list of T cell receptor beta chains from one sample in a study of HIV-infected patients and healthy controls. TCRdb re-called the 5' RACE reads through MiXCR, storing one row per CDR3 protein. The data hold some 15,000 distinct CDR3 sequences, with roughly a tenth observed a single time. The sample consisted of blood. These receptors all come from an adult in good health. CDR3s leave out the opening cysteine and the closing phenylalanine or tryptophan. The D gene is left open where the match is weak.

J	D	V	CDR3
TRBJ2-5	TRBD1	TRBV28	ASNRDRMKETQY
TRBJ2-3	TRBD2	TRBV20-1	SARKGASGTTDTQY
TRBJ2-1	NA	TRBV5-4	ASSSTTLSHGEQF
TRBJ2-3	NA	TRBV20-1	SSDRVSTDTQY
TRBJ2-3	NA	TRBV7-9	ASSPNTLTHHTDTQY
TRBJ2-2	TRBD1	TRBV20-1	SARKHRGYDTGELF
TRBJ2-2	NA	TRBV12-3/TRBV12-4	ASSSAAGELF
TRBJ2-5	NA	TRBV5-1	ASNWGDTGQETQY
TRBJ2-6	NA	TRBV5-1	ASSLQGASGANVLT
TRBJ2-1	NA	TRBV20-1	SGTRGADSNEQF
TRBJ2-3	TRBD2	TRBV5-4	ASSFGTSGMTDTQY
TRBJ2-3	TRBD2	TRBV9	ASSRGDPSSDTQY
TRBJ1-1	NA	TRBV29-1	SVEGRRAEAF
TRBJ1-1	NA	TRBV29-1	SVRKQGRYTEAF
TRBJ1-5	NA	TRBV6-2/TRBV6-3	ASTGTDVNQPQH
TRBJ2-3	NA	TRBV20-1	SARDQLSY
TRBJ1-2	TRBD1	TRBV4-2	ASSPDRVIVLNGYT